This T cell receptor beta chain was found in a study of a mutant IDH1 vaccine in newly diagnosed glioma. At the level of the study: Males made up about 62% and females 37.5% of treated patients, whose mean age was roughly 40 years. Beforehand, treatment had been radiotherapy, temozolomide, or both; the majority received both.

Libraries were prepared by immunoSEQ multiplex PCR; TCRdb keeps only in-frame clonotypes and omits some of them. The sample records tens of thousands of clones, about 80% being singletons. Study-wide results and limits: Vaccination induced immune responses in around 94% of patients.

For this clone: Its antigen is undetermined.

With 2 bases clipped from V and 2 bases from J, the junction kept 3 bases outside the gene matches. CDR3 length: 15 residues. Germline V gives CDR1 MGHRA, CDR2 YSYEKL. Time point here: baseline, week 1 (first vaccination visit). The sample's treatment: pre-vaccination baseline after standard-of-care therapy. The sequencing here drew on PBMCs, taken from a glioma patient treated with radiotherapy, temozolomide or both. This rearrangement joins TRBV4-1 to TRBJ1-3, with 7 nucleotides matching TRBD1. The sequence was collected from a woman between 50 and 59 years old with glioma. CDR3 region: CASSQMDRTGNTIYF. CDR3 coding DNA: TGCGCCAGCAGCCAAATGGACAGGACTGGAAACACCATATATTTT.